This TCR beta chain is from a study of post-analysis software for immune sequencing data. Study summary: Relapsing-remitting, secondary progressive and progressive-relapsing courses of multiple sclerosis were included. Overall study results and limits: Analysis by F measure revealed that same-batch samples clustered strongly together. Among multiple sclerosis patients, normalized Chao1 diversity was significantly below that of controls. When patients were compared with controls, a handful of TRBV segments were more frequent, TRBV5-6, TRBV5-1 and TRBV20-1 among them.

TCR beta cDNA libraries had unique molecular identifiers. A single record per CDR3 protein comes from TCRdb applying MiXCR to the PCR reads. The repertoire holds approximately 360,000 distinct CDR3 sequences, with roughly 38% as singletons. The CDR3 runs to 12 residues. Deletions cut 5 bases from V and 5 bases from J, with 9 bases between. Germline CDR1 reads MNHEY; CDR2 reads SMNVEV (reference sequence). This clonotype was counted a few times. Its target is not known. The TCR was taken from a girl aged 5 to 17 with multiple sclerosis. The chain couples TRBV27 to TRBJ2-5; D uncertain. Sequencing used blood. The CDR3 coding sequence is TGTGCCAGCAGTACCGAACCGGAGACCCAGTACTTC. Its protein is CASSTEPETQYF.